Included here is one TCR beta chain sequence, with context. What it binds is unknown. The data stem from a study of identical twins. Study-wide results and limits: Conclusions leaned on cross-sectional statistical analysis and did not track the same donors over time.

One entry per CDR3 protein, called by TCRdb with MiXCR from the 5' RACE reads. This table has under 500,000 distinct CDR3 sequences, 13% to 15% appearing once. The germline V and J ends were trimmed by 8 bases and 7 bases, with 17 bases remaining between them. The CDR3 runs to 14 residues. The germline CDR1 and CDR2 sequences are SNHLY and FYNNEI. The sample was also linked to a second study, of yellow fever vaccine responses in identical twins. That study reports: Each twin's T cell response to the vaccine was reported to look partly convergent and partly personalized.

The sample taken for sequencing was CD4+ T cells sorted from blood. The J gene is TRBJ2-2, the V gene TRBV2, with D possibly being TRBD2 (5 bases). This TCR came from a young woman in good health. This CDR3 is CASSTRVTDGELFF. The CDR3 DNA is TGTGCCAGCTCAACGAGGGTTACGGACGGGGAGCTGTTTTTT. The full variable domain, in which reference TRBV2 and TRBJ2-2 provide the parts outside the CDR3, is EPEVTQTPSHQVTQMGQEVILRCVPISNHLYFYWYRQILGQKVEFLVSFYNNEISEKSEIFDDQFSVERPDGSNFTLKIRSTKLEDSAMYFCASSTRVTDGELFFGEGSRLTVL.